The 8 T cell receptor beta chains below were found in one sample sequenced in a study of blood T cells in healthy people across ages. With a J-beta primer mix and a sample-barcoded 5' primer, a second PCR ran about 7 to 12 cycles. A single record per CDR3 protein comes from TCRdb applying MiXCR to the 5' RACE reads. The data show about 780,000 distinct CDR3 sequences, about half seen once. The sequenced sample was blood. These receptors were taken from a man older than 75 in good health.

The chain joins TRBV28 to TRBJ2-7, with 8 bases matching TRBD2. V gave up 7 bases and J gave up 5 bases; unmatched junction bases: 16. Per germline, CDR1 MDHEN and CDR2 SYDVKM. The CDR3 contains 16 residues. The CDR3 region has the DNA TGTGCCAGCATCTCGGGGGGCGGGAGGAATAAGGACGAGCAGTACTTC. It is translated as CASISGGGRNKDEQYF. Together with reference TRBV28 and TRBJ2-7, the CDR3 gives the full variable domain: DVKVTQSSRYLVKRTGEKVFLECVQDMDHENMFWYRQDPGLGLRLIYFSYDVKMKEKGDIPEGYSVSREKKERFSLILESASTNQTSMYLCASISGGGRNKDEQYFGPGTRLTVT.

V and J are TRBV20-1 and TRBJ1-2; D is possibly TRBD1 (5 bases). The CDR3 covers 15 residues. The V end lost 0 bases, the J end lost 8 bases, and 19 bases lay between the germline ends. CDR1 is DFQATT and CDR2 is SNEGSKA in the germline V gene (reference sequence). The CDR3 sequence: CSARDGARGGTGYTF. CDR3 nucleotide sequence: TGCAGTGCTAGAGATGGGGCTCGCGGGGGGACGGGCTACACCTTC.

The gene calls are TRBV7-9 and TRBJ2-3, with D possibly matching TRBD1 (5 bases). The length of the CDR3 is 16 residues. Trimming stripped 2 bases from V and 5 bases from J, with 17 bases between. The V gene's germline CDR1 is SEHNR and CDR2 FQNEAQ (reference sequence). The CDR3 region has the DNA TGTGCCAGCAGCTTACTTGTGTCAGGGTATGGAGATACGCAGTATTTT. The encoded protein is CASSLLVSGYGDTQYF.

CDR3: CASTRAGGSTDTQYF. CDR3 nucleotides: TGTGCCAGCACCAGAGCGGGAGGGAGCACAGATACGCAGTATTTT. The chain couples TRBV9 to TRBJ2-3, with 10 bases matching TRBD2. This CDR3 contains 15 residues. CDR1 SGDLS and CDR2 YYNGEE come from the germline V gene. After removal of 6 bases from V and 0 bases from J, the junction contained 4 bases not matched to a gene. The entire variable domain, with the rest obtained from reference TRBV9 and TRBJ2-3, is as follows: DSGVTQTPKHLITATGQRVTLRCSPRSGDLSVYWYQQSLDQGLQFLIQYYNGEERAKGNILERFSAQQFPDLHSELNLSSLELGDSALYFCASTRAGGSTDTQYFGPGTRLTVL.

This clonotype was counted a few times. This chain connects TRBV18 to TRBJ2-5; TRBD1 or TRBD2 may be the D gene (6 bases each). Trimming stripped 3 bases from V and 4 bases from J, with 15 bases between. The CDR3 consists of 15 residues. Per the germline V gene, CDR1 is KGHSH and CDR2 is LQKENI. CDR3 amino acids: CASSPSGGVGETQYF. For the CDR3, the DNA is TGTGCCAGCTCACCCTCCGGGGGCGTAGGAGAGACCCAGTACTTC.

This rearrangement joins TRBV27 to TRBJ2-1, with TRBD1 matching 8 bases. Germline lookup yields CDR1 MNHEY and CDR2 SMNVEV (reference sequence). The CDR3 consists of 16 residues. The V segment lost 3 bases and the J segment 2 bases; nucleotides outside the gene matches: 6. CDR3 loop: CASSFSTGETYNEQFF. DNA for the CDR3: TGTGCCAGCAGTTTTTCGACAGGGGAGACCTACAATGAGCAGTTCTTC.

Only a few counts were recorded for this clonotype. This rearrangement joins TRBV30 to TRBJ2-5; D perhaps matches TRBD2 (5 bases). Germline assignment: CDR1 GTSNPN and CDR2 SVGIG (reference sequence). This CDR3 contains 14 residues. V was trimmed by 8 bases and J by 3 bases, leaving 19 bases between them. CDR3 residues: CAIQDHSEEETQYF. The DNA of the CDR3 is TGTGCCATTCAAGACCATAGCGAGGAAGAGACCCAGTACTTC.

V and J are TRBV7-2 and TRBJ2-7; 7 bases line up with TRBD2. Germline V gene sequence: CDR1 SGHTA, CDR2 FQGNSA. V shed 5 bases, J shed 5 bases, and the junction held 9 bases outside the gene matches. There are 14 residues in the CDR3. The DNA of the CDR3 is TGTGCCAGCAGCCCACTGGGCGGGAGCCACGAGCAGTACTTC. It codes for CASSPLGGSHEQYF.